Below, 14 T cell receptor beta chains from the same sample are listed, as sequenced in a study of T cell repertoires in aging, cancer and after chemotherapy. TRB rearrangements spanning V, D and J were amplified using mixed TRB-A/B primers. TCRdb analysed the multiplex PCR reads with MiXCR anew, one entry per CDR3 protein. This table has about 1,200 distinct CDR3 sequences, about a sixth appearing once. The template was genomic DNA from peripheral blood, not RNA. The sample was blood. These receptors were taken from a human donor with a solid tumor.

In its sample, this clonotype is medium-sized. The chain joins TRBV27 to TRBJ1-4; possible D gene TRBD1, 5 bases. This CDR3 is built from 16 residues. V shed 6 bases and J shed 7 bases, with 21 bases lying between them. From germline, CDR1 is MNHEY and CDR2 SMNVEV (reference sequence). CDR3 bases: TGTGCCAGCAGGGAATTAGGGGTGAGGGTTCGTGAAAAACTGTTTTTT. Amino acids: CASRELGVRVREKLFF.

By its share, this clonotype is medium-sized. The chain recombines TRBV18 with TRBJ1-6, with D perhaps TRBD1 (5 bases). The germline CDR1 and CDR2 sequences are KGHSH and LQKENI. The CDR3 totals 13 residues. Deletions cut 3 bases from V and 8 bases from J, with 8 bases between. The CDR3 DNA sequence: TGTGCCAGCTCACCTACAGGAGATTCACCCCTCCACTTT. Translated, it gives CASSPTGDSPLHF.

By share of the sample, this clonotype is medium-sized (0.01 to 0.1%). This CDR3 reads CASSWTGEGDTQYF. CDR3 nucleotides: TGTGCCAGCAGCTGGACAGGGGAGGGAGATACGCAGTATTTT. The chain joins TRBV5-6 to TRBJ2-3; 9 bases align to TRBD1. Trimming cost V 3 bases and J 5 bases; bases outside gene matches: 4. The CDR3 runs 14 residues. The germline V gene has CDR1 SGHDT and CDR2 YYEEEE.

Sample share makes this clonotype large (0.1 to 1%). This chain joins TRBV12-3 or TRBV12-4 and TRBJ2-5; D ambiguous. Trimming stripped 1 base from V and 4 bases from J, with 7 bases between. The CDR3 contains 13 residues. The CDR3 region is CASSLVPRETQYF. The CDR3 coding sequence is TGTGCCAGCAGTTTAGTGCCCCGAGAGACCCAGTACTTC.

Relative to its sample, this clonotype is large (0.1 to 1%). V gene TRBV6-6 combines with J gene TRBJ2-7; possible D gene TRBD1, 6 bases. This CDR3 contains 17 residues. The V gene's germline CDR1 is MNHNY and CDR2 SVGAGI (reference sequence). The V end was cut by 6 bases, the J end by 0 bases, with 21 bases between. Written as DNA, the CDR3 is TGTGCCAGCAGGGCTACAGGGAATCTAGGCGGCTCCTACGAGCAGTACTTC. Translated: CASRATGNLGGSYEQYF.

The J gene is TRBJ1-1, the V gene TRBV7-2, with TRBD1 matching over 9 bases. The CDR3 sequence is 15 residues long. The V and J ends lost 3 bases and 6 bases, in that order; junction bases with no gene match: 8. Germline CDR1 SGHTA, CDR2 FQGNSA. CDR3 loop: CASSLRTGEDAEAFF. The DNA for the CDR3 is TGTGCCAGCAGCTTGAGGACAGGGGAGGACGCTGAAGCTTTCTTT.

This clonotype showed up just a few times. CDR3 protein: CASSLVAGYEQYF. The DNA for the CDR3 is TGTGCCAGCAGCTTAGTAGCGGGGTACGAGCAGTACTTC. The chain links TRBV7-2 to TRBJ2-7; TRBD2 matches 8 bases. CDR3 length: 13 amino acids. Trimming cost V 1 base and J 4 bases; bases outside gene matches: 0. The germline V gene has CDR1 SGHTA and CDR2 FQGNSA.

This clonotype is large (0.1 to 1%) by share. The chain combines TRBV5-6 with TRBJ1-2; possibly TRBD1 for D (6 bases). The CDR3 runs 15 residues. Germline CDR1 reads SGHDT; CDR2 reads YYEEEE. The V end was cut by 4 bases, the J end by 0 bases, with 13 bases between. The chain's CDR3 is CASSPIGGTNYGYTF. The CDR3 DNA sequence: TGTGCCAGCAGCCCTATAGGGGGGACTAACTATGGCTACACCTTC. Drawing the rest from reference TRBV5-6 and TRBJ1-2, the complete variable domain is DAGVTQSPTHLIKTRGQQVTLRCSPKSGHDTVSWYQQALGQGPQFIFQYYEEEERQRGNFPDRFSGHQFPNYSSELNVNALLLGDSALYLCASSPIGGTNYGYTFGSGTRLTVV.

CDR3 loop: CATSDYGQYEQYF. The DNA for the CDR3 is TGTGCCACCAGTGACTATGGACAGTACGAGCAGTACTTC. This sequence joins TRBV24-1 and TRBJ2-7; D is perhaps TRBD1 (6 bases). The V gene's germline CDR1 is KGHDR and CDR2 SFDVKD. V lost 4 bases to trimming and J lost 4 bases, with 10 bases between them. The CDR3 loop spans 13 amino acids.

This clonotype came up a few times. This chain joins TRBV25-1 and TRBJ2-3; 8 bases fit TRBD1. Germline V gives CDR1 MGHDK, CDR2 SYGVNS. The CDR3 is made up of 16 amino acids. With V trimmed by 1 base and J by 1 base, 4 bases remained unmatched. CDR3 nucleotides: TGTGCCAGCAGTGAATCGGTGACAGGGGGCACAGATACGCAGTATTTT. Translating it yields CASSESVTGGTDTQYF.

In this sample, this clonotype is large (0.1 to 1%). The chain joins TRBV19 to TRBJ2-3; TRBD2 might be the D (6 bases). Germline CDR1 reads LNHDA; CDR2 reads SQIVND (reference sequence). The length of the CDR3 is 14 residues. Trimming cost V 5 bases and J 6 bases, with 15 bases left between them. The CDR3: CASSPGPGRDTQYF. The CDR3 nucleotides are TGTGCCAGTAGTCCCGGACCGGGGAGGGATACGCAGTATTTT.

The chain links TRBV7-2 to TRBJ1-1, with 7 bases aligning to TRBD1. V gave up 5 bases and J gave up 4 bases; unmatched junction bases: 4. Germline CDR1 SGHTA, CDR2 FQGNSA. The CDR3 is 13 amino acids. For the CDR3, the DNA is TGTGCCAGCAGCGTCGACAGGGTCACTGAAGCTTTCTTT. It codes for CASSVDRVTEAFF.

This clonotype was seen a handful of times. This chain connects TRBV7-9 to TRBJ2-3; 8 nucleotides line up with TRBD1. Germline CDR1 and CDR2: SEHNR and FQNEAQ (reference sequence). After removal of 4 bases from V and 5 bases from J, the junction contained 20 bases not matched to a gene. This CDR3 contains 19 residues. The CDR3 DNA is TGTGCCAGCAGCTCAGACAGGGGAACGACCCGAAGGGCAGGAGATACGCAGTATTTT. This sequence encodes CASSSDRGTTRRAGDTQYF. Combining the CDR3 with reference TRBV7-9 and TRBJ2-3 gives the whole variable domain DTGVSQNPRHKITKRGQNVTFRCDPISEHNRLYWYRQTLGQGPEFLTYFQNEAQLEKSRLLSDRFSAERPKGSFSTLEIQRTEQGDSAMYLCASSSDRGTTRRAGDTQYFGPGTRLTVL.

By share of the sample, this clonotype is large. The V gene is TRBV19, the J gene TRBJ1-2; possible D gene TRBD1, 6 bases. The CDR3 length is 14 residues. CDR1 is LNHDA and CDR2 is SQIVND in the germline V gene (reference sequence). V gave up 5 bases and J gave up 0 bases, with 10 bases separating them. CDR3 loop: CASSPGATNYGYTF. In DNA, the CDR3 is TGTGCCAGTAGTCCAGGGGCCACTAACTATGGCTACACCTTC. The complete variable domain, with remaining parts taken from reference TRBV19 and TRBJ1-2, reads DGGITQSPKYLFRKEGQNVTLSCEQNLNHDAMYWYRQDPGQGLRLIYYSQIVNDFQKGDIAEGYSVSREKKESFPLTVTSAQKNPTAFYLCASSPGATNYGYTFGSGTRLTVV.